This entry concerns a single TCR beta chain. Antigen specificity is unknown. The PCR employed 60 Vbeta primers together with 13 Jbeta primers. Method: immunoSEQ multiplex PCR; TCRdb's copy keeps in-frame clones and lacks some. The sample includes some 150,000 clones, approximately 82% seen only once; the top ten take 1.5% to 2.5%. This specimen belongs to a study of cytomegalovirus exposure and HLA in healthy donors. Notes on the study in general: An Asian-associated ancestry cluster reportedly showed fewer N-insertions than the roughly 700-donor mean in a later analysis. In vitro assays verified that three CMV-associated chains recognized CMV antigens specifically. Per published reports, the classifier diagnosed cytomegalovirus status with high specificity and sensitivity. The authors excluded some V segments, including TRBV6-2 and TRBV6-3, as indistinguishable.

This CDR3 contains 16 residues. Germline CDR1 reads MNHNY; CDR2 reads SVGAGI (reference sequence). V trimming: 0 bases; J trimming: 6 bases; junction bases outside the gene matches: 7. This clonotype was sampled from a woman aged 35 to 49 in good health and CMV-seronegative. Sequencing was performed on PBMCs. The gene calls are TRBV6-6 and TRBJ1-5; TRBD1 matches at 8 bases. The CDR3 spells CASSYSAPGGGQPQHF. The CDR3 DNA is TGTGCCAGCAGTTACTCGGCCCCAGGGGGCGGTCAGCCCCAGCATTTT.